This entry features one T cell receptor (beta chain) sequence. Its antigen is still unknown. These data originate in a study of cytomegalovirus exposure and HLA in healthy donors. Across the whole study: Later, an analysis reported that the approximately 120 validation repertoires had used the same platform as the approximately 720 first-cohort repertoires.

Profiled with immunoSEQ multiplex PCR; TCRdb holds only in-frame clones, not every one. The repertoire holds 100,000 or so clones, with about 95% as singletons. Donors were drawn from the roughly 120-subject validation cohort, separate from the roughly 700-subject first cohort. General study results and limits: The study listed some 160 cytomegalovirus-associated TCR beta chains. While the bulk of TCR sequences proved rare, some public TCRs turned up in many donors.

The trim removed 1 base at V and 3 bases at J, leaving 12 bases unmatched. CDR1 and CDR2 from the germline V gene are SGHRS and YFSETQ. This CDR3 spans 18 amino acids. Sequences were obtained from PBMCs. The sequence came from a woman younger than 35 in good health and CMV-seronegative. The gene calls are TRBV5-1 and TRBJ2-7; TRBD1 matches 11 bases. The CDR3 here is CASSLTGQGASPVYEQYF. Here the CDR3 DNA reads TGCGCCAGCAGCTTGACAGGACAGGGGGCCAGTCCCGTCTACGAGCAGTACTTC.